Shown below are 14 T cell receptor beta chains from a single sample sequenced in a study of cytomegalovirus exposure and HLA in healthy donors. The PCR ran on 60 Vbeta and 13 Jbeta primers. Method: immunoSEQ multiplex PCR; TCRdb's copy keeps in-frame clones and lacks some. The repertoire holds some 130,000 clones, with around 80% as singletons. The sequenced sample was PBMCs. These receptors were obtained from a man aged 35 to 55 in good health and CMV-seropositive.

The chain uses TRBV18 and TRBJ2-5; 10 bases align to TRBD2. The junction had 6 bases not matched to a gene; V was cut back by 3 bases and J by 5 bases. CDR1 is KGHSH and CDR2 is LQKENI in the germline V gene. The CDR3 contains 15 residues. This CDR3 is CASSPSTSGWETQYF. CDR3 coding DNA: TGTGCCAGCTCACCGTCGACTAGCGGGTGGGAGACCCAGTACTTC.

The V and J genes are TRBV28 and TRBJ2-7, with TRBD1 identical over 8 bases. Trimming cost V 0 bases and J 3 bases; bases outside gene matches: 4. CDR1 and CDR2 from the germline V gene are MDHEN and SYDVKM. The CDR3 has 15 amino acids. This CDR3 reads CASSLWGDRSYEQYF. CDR3 DNA sequence: TGTGCCAGCAGTTTATGGGGGGACAGGAGCTACGAGCAGTACTTC. The whole variable domain, filled in from reference TRBV28 and TRBJ2-7, reads DVKVTQSSRYLVKRTGEKVFLECVQDMDHENMFWYRQDPGLGLRLIYFSYDVKMKEKGDIPEGYSVSREKKERFSLILESASTNQTSMYLCASSLWGDRSYEQYFGPGTRLTVT.

This chain uses TRBV19 with TRBJ1-1; D possibly corresponds to TRBD1 (5 bases). Germline CDR1 is LNHDA and CDR2 is SQIVND (reference sequence). The CDR3 spans 13 residues. The V and J ends lost 5 bases and 7 bases respectively, with 14 bases between them. CDR3 nucleotide sequence: TGTGCCAGTAGTGTTGACAGAAATGTTGAAGCTTTCTTT. It specifies CASSVDRNVEAFF.

A remark on this clone: Within the sample, other DNA sequences also encode this same CDR3. V is TRBV4-2 and J is TRBJ2-1, with D possibly being TRBD2 (6 bases). V was pared by 0 bases and J by 5 bases, with 11 bases between. Germline loops: CDR1 LGHNA, CDR2 YNFKEQ. This CDR3 is 15 amino acids long. The CDR3 is CASSQEGGINNEQFF. CDR3 bases: TGTGCCAGCAGCCAAGAGGGCGGGATAAACAATGAGCAGTTCTTC.

This rearrangement joins TRBV11-2 to TRBJ2-1; D may be TRBD1 (6 bases). The ends were cut back, 1 base at V and 2 bases at J, with 12 bases in the middle. Germline V gene lookup returns CDR1 SGHAT and CDR2 FQNNGV. The CDR3 has 16 amino acids. The CDR3 is CASSLAGTRTYNEQFF. The CDR3 DNA is TGTGCCAGCAGCTTAGCGGGGACACGGACCTACAATGAGCAGTTCTTC.

The genes are TRBV9 and TRBJ2-1; 14 positions agree with TRBD2. The V gene's germline CDR1 is SGDLS and CDR2 YYNGEE. The CDR3 length is 16 residues. V trimming: 6 bases; J trimming: 6 bases; junction bases outside the gene matches: 8. This chain's CDR3 is CASNATGLAGVNEQFF. Written as DNA, the CDR3 is TGTGCCAGCAACGCAACGGGACTAGCGGGAGTCAATGAGCAGTTCTTC.

In its sample, this clone was seen once. The V and J genes are TRBV19 and TRBJ1-1; a possible D gene is TRBD1 (5 bases). Trimming pared 5 bases from V and 3 bases from J, leaving 7 bases between. The CDR3 is made up of 12 amino acids. Germline-derived CDR1 and CDR2 are LNHDA and SQIVND (reference sequence). CDR3 sequence reads: CASSAGHTEAFF. DNA of the CDR3: TGTGCCAGTAGTGCGGGGCACACTGAAGCTTTCTTT.

This clone was seen only a few times. The V call is TRBV19, the J call TRBJ1-5; weak D call: TRBD1 (5 bases). V lost 5 bases and J 2 bases, leaving 7 bases between the germline ends. The CDR3 is 13 amino acids. The germline V gene encodes CDR1 LNHDA and CDR2 SQIVND (reference sequence). CDR3 loop: CASSVRGNQPQHF. CDR3 sequence (DNA): TGTGCCAGTAGTGTCAGGGGCAATCAGCCCCAGCATTTT. Full variable domain (outside the CDR3, taken from reference TRBV19 and TRBJ1-5): DGGITQSPKYLFRKEGQNVTLSCEQNLNHDAMYWYRQDPGQGLRLIYYSQIVNDFQKGDIAEGYSVSREKKESFPLTVTSAQKNPTAFYLCASSVRGNQPQHFGDGTRLSIL.

The rearrangement links TRBV6-6 to TRBJ1-6; D is ambiguous. Trimming took 7 bases from V and 3 from J, leaving 16 bases between them. The CDR3 covers 16 residues. Germline CDR1 is MNHNY and CDR2 is SVGAGI (reference sequence). The CDR3 is CASKMGPGNYNSPLHF. Written as DNA, the CDR3 is TGTGCCAGCAAAATGGGTCCGGGGAACTATAATTCACCCCTCCACTTT.

CDR3 bases: TGTGCCAGTAGTATAGTGGGCAGTGTACTTCCTGGGGCCAACGTCCTGACTTTC. Encoded protein: CASSIVGSVLPGANVLTF. The gene calls are TRBV19 and TRBJ2-6, with D uncertain. V dropped 1 base and J dropped 2 bases, with 15 bases sitting between them. Germline V gene sequence: CDR1 LNHDA, CDR2 SQIVND (reference sequence). This CDR3 region has 18 residues.

V gene TRBV27 combines with J gene TRBJ2-1; TRBD2 matches 8 bases. Trimming cost V 2 bases and J 6 bases; bases outside gene matches: 6. The CDR3 totals 15 residues. Germline V gives CDR1 MNHEY, CDR2 SMNVEV (reference sequence). The CDR3 DNA sequence: TGTGCCAGCAGTTTAACGGGAGGGGAGGGCAATGAGCAGTTCTTC. It codes for CASSLTGGEGNEQFF.

The chain combines TRBV6-1 with TRBJ1-2; possibly TRBD1 for D (5 bases). Germline loops: CDR1 MNHNS, CDR2 SASEGT. With 2 bases removed from V and 2 bases from J, the gap between germline ends came to 12 bases. The length of the CDR3 is 15 residues. The CDR3 reads CASSEFAGGNYGYTF. CDR3 nucleotide sequence: TGTGCCAGCAGTGAATTCGCCGGGGGGAACTATGGCTACACCTTC.

Details on this clone: At one end, the junction sequence differs from germline, possibly due to a read error. The chain is built from TRBV7-7 and TRBJ2-2; D gene unclear. Germline V gene data show CDR1 as SSHAT and CDR2 as FNYEAQ (reference sequence). This CDR3 has 15 amino acids. CDR3 residues: CASSLAPTRTGELFF. The CDR3 DNA is TGTGCTAGCAGCTTAGCCCCTACTCGCACCGGGGAGCTGTTTTTT. Variable domain in full (rest from reference TRBV7-7 and TRBJ2-2): GAGVSQSPRYKVTKRGQDVTLRCDPISSHATLYWYQQALGQGPEFLTYFNYEAQPDKSGLPSDRFSAERPEGSISTLTIQRTEQRDSAMYRCASSLAPTRTGELFFGEGSRLTVL.

This chain joins TRBV29-1 and TRBJ2-7, with D perhaps matching TRBD2 (6 bases). V was clipped by 7 bases and J by 5 bases, with 18 bases between them. Germline V gene data show CDR1 as SQVTM and CDR2 as ANQGSEA. This CDR3 region has 13 residues. The CDR3 reads CSALRGGSHEQYF. CDR3 in DNA: TGCAGCGCCCTGCGAGGAGGGAGCCACGAGCAGTACTTC.